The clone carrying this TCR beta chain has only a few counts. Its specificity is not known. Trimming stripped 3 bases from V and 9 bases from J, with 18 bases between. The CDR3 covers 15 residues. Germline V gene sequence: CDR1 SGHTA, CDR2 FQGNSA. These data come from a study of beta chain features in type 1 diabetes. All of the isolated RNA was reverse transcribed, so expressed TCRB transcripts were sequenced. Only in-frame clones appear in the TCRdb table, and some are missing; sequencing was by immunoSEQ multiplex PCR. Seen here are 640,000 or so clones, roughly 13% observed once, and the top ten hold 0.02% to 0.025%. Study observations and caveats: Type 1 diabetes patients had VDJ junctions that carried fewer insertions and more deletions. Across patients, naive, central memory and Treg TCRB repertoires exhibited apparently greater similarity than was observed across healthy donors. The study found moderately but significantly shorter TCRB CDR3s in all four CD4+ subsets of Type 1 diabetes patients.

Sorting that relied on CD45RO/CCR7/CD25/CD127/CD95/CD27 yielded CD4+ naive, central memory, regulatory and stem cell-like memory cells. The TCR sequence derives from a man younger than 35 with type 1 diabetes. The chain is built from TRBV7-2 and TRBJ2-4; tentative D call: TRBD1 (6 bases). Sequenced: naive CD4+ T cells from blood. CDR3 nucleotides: TGTGCCAGCAGCTTGGCTGTGTTTCAGGGGAGCATTCAGTACTTC. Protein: CASSLAVFQGSIQYF.